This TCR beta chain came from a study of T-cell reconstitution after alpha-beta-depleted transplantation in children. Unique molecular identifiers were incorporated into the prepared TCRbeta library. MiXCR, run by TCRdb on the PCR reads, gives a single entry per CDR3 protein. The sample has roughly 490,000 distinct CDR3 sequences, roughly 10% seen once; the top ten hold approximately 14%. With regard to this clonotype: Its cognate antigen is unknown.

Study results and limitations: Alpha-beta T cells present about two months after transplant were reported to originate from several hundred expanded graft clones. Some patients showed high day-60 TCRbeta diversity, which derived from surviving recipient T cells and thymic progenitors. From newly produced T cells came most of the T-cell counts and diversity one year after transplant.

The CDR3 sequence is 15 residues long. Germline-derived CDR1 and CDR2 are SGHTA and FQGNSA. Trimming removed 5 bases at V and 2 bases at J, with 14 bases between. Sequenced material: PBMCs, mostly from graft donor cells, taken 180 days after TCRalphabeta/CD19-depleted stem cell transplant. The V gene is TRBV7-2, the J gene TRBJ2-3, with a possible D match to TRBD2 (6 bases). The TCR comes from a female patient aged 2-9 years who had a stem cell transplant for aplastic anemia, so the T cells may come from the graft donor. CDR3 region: CASSNRDFYTDTQYF. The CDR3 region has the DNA TGTGCCAGCAGCAACCGGGACTTTTACACAGATACGCAGTATTTT.